A single count supports the clone carrying this TCR beta chain. The source of the sample is a study of T cell changes during pregnancy in multiple sclerosis. Germline V lookup: CDR1 LNHNV, CDR2 YYDKDF (reference sequence). Trimming removed 0 bases at V and 0 bases at J, with 11 bases between. The CDR3 sequence is 16 residues long. Libraries were prepared by immunoSEQ multiplex PCR; TCRdb keeps only in-frame clonotypes and omits some of them. The profile shows over 70,000 clones, about 93% of them singletons. The TCR sequence derives from a female donor with multiple sclerosis, enrolled in a pregnancy study. The specimen was peripheral blood, collected in the first trimester of pregnancy. The rearrangement links TRBV15 to TRBJ1-2, with D tentatively TRBD1 (5 bases). CDR3 protein: CATSRDRGPTNYGYTF. CDR3 sequence (DNA): TGTGCCACCAGCAGAGATAGGGGCCCCACTAACTATGGCTACACCTTC.